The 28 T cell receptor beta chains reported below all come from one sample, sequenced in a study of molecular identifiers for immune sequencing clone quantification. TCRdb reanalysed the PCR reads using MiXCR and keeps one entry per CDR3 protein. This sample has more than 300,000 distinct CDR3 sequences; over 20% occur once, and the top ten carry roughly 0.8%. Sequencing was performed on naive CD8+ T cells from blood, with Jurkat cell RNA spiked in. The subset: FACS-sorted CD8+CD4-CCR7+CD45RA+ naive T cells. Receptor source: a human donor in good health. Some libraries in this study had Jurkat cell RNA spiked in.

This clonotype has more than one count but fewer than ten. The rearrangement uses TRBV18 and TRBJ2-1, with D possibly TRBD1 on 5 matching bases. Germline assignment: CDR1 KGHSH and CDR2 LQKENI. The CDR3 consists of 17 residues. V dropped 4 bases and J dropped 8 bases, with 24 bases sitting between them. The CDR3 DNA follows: TGTGCCAGCTCACTGTTTGATAGCTGGGGCTCCGGGCATGAGCAGTTCTTC. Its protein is CASSLFDSWGSGHEQFF.

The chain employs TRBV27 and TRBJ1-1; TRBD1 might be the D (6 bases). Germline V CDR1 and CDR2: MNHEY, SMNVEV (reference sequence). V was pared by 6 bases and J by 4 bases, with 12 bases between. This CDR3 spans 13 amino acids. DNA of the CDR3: TGTGCCAGCAGCCCCGGACAGTCCACTGAAGCTTTCTTT. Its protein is CASSPGQSTEAFF.

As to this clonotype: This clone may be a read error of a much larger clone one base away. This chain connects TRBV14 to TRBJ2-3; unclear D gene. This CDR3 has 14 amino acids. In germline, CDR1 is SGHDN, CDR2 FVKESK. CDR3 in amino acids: CASSQLSNTDMQYF. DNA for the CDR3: TGTGCCAGCAGCCAACTGAGTAACACAGATATGCAGTATTTT.

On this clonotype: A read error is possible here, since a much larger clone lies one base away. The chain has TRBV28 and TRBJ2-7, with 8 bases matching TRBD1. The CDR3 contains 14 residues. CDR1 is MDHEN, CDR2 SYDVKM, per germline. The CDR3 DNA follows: TGTGCCAGCAGCGGCCGGGACAGGACCTACGGGCAGTACTTC. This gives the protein CASSGRDRTYGQYF.

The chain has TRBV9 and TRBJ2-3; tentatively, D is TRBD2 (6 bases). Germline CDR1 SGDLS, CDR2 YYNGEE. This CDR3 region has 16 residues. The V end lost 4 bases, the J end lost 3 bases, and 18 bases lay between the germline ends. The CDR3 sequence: CASSTVRERTTDTQYF. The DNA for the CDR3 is TGTGCCAGCAGCACCGTCCGGGAGCGCACTACAGATACGCAGTATTTT.

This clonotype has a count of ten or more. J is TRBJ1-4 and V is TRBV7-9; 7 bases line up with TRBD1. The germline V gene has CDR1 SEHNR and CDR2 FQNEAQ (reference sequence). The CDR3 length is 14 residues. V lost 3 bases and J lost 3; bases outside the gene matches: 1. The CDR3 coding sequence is TGTGCCAGCAGCTTTACAGGGGCTAATGAAAAACTGTTTTTT. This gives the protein CASSFTGANEKLFF.

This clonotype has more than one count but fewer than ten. The CDR3 protein is CASSLEASGLSGKETQYF. CDR3 in DNA: TGTGCCAGCAGCTTAGAGGCCAGCGGACTGTCGGGGAAAGAGACCCAGTACTTC. The V call is TRBV11-2, the J call TRBJ2-5, with D possibly being TRBD2 (5 bases). The V and J ends lost 0 bases and 3 bases respectively, with 20 bases between them. This CDR3 is built from 18 residues. CDR1 and CDR2 from the germline V gene are SGHAT and FQNNGV.

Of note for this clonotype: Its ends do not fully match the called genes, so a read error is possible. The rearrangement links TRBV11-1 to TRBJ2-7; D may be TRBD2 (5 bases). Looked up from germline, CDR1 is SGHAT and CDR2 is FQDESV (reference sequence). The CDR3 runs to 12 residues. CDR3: CASSLDSYEQCF. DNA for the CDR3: TGTGCCAGCAGCTTGGACTCCTACGAGCAGTGCTTC.

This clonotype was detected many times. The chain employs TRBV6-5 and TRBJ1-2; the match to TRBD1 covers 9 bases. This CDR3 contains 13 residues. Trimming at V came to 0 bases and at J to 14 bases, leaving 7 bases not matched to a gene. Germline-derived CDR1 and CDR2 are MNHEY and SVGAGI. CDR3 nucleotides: TGTGCCAGCAGTTACTCATCGGGACAGGGCGGAACCTTC. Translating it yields CASSYSSGQGGTF.

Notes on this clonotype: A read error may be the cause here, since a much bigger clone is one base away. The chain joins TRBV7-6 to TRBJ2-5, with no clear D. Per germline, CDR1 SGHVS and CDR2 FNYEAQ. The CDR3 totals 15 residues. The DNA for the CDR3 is TGTGCCAGCAGCTTATTCGTAACGGACCAAGAGACCCAGTGCTTC. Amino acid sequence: CASSLFVTDQETQCF.

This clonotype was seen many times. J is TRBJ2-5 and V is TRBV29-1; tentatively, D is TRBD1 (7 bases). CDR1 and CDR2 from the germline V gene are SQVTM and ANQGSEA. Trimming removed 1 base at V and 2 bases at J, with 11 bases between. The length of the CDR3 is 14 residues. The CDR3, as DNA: TGCAGCGTTGAAGGGGCAGGGGGGCAAGAGACCCAGTACTTC. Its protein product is CSVEGAGGQETQYF.

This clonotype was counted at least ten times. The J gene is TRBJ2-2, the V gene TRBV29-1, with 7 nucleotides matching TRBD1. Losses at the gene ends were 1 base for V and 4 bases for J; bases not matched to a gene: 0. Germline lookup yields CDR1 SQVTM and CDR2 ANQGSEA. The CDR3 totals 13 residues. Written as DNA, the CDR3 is TGCAGCGTTGAAGGGGACAGCACCGGGGAGCTGTTTTTT. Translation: CSVEGDSTGELFF.

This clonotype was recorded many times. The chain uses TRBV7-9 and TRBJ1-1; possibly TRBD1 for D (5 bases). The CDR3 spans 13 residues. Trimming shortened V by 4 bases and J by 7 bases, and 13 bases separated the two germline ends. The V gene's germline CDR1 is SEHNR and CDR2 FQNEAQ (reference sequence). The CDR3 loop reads CASSSNTGNEAFF. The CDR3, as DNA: TGTGCCAGCAGCTCCAATACAGGAAATGAAGCTTTCTTT. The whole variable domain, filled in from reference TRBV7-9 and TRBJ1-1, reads DTGVSQNPRHKITKRGQNVTFRCDPISEHNRLYWYRQTLGQGPEFLTYFQNEAQLEKSRLLSDRFSAERPKGSFSTLEIQRTEQGDSAMYLCASSSNTGNEAFFGQGTRLTVV.

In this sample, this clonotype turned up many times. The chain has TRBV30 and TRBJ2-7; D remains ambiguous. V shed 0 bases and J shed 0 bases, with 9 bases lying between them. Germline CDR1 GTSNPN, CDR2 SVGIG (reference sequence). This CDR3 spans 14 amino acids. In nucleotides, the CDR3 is TGTGCCTGGAGTGTGGCAAAGAGCTCCTACGAGCAGTACTTC. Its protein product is CAWSVAKSSYEQYF.

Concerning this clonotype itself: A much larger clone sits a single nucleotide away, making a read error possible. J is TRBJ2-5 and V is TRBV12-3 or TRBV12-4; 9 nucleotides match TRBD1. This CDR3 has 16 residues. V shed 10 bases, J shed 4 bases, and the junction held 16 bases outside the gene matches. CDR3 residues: CANRPSWDRVRETQYF. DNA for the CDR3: TGTGCCAACAGGCCCTCATGGGACAGGGTACGAGAGACCCAGTACTTC.

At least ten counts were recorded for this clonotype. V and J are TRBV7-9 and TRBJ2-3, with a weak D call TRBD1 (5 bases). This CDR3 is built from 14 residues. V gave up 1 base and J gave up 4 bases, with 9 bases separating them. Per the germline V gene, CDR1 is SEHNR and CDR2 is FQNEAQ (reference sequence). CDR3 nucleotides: TGTGCCAGCAGCTTAGAGGGGTTTTCAGATACGCAGTATTTT. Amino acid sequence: CASSLEGFSDTQYF.

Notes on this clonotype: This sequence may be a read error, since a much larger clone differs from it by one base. The CDR3 is CASSGGTYNERFF. CDR3 sequence (DNA): TGTGCCAGCAGCGGTGGGACCTACAATGAGCGGTTCTTC. The chain recombines TRBV5-6 with TRBJ2-1, with D perhaps being TRBD1 or TRBD2 (5 bases each). This CDR3 spans 13 amino acids. Germline-derived CDR1 and CDR2 are SGHDT and YYEEEE.

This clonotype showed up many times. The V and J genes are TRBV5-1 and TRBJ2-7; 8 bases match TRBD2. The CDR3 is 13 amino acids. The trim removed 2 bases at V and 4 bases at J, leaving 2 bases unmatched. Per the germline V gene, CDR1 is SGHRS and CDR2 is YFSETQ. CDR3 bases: TGCGCCAGCAGCTTTACTAGCGGTTACGAGCAGTACTTC. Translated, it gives CASSFTSGYEQYF. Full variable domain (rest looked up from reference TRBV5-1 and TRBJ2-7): KAGVTQTPRYLIKTRGQQVTLSCSPISGHRSVSWYQQTPGQGLQFLFEYFSETQRNKGNFPGRFSGRQFSNSRSEMNVSTLELGDSALYLCASSFTSGYEQYFGPGTRLTVT.

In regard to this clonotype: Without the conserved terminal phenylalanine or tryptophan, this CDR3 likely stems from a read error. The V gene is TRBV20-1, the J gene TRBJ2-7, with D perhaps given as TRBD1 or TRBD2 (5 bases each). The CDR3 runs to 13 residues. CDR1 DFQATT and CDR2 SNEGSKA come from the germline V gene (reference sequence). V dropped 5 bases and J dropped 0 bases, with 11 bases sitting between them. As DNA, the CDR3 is TGCAGTGCTCGTCCGAGGGGCTCCTACGAGCAGTACTCC. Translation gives CSARPRGSYEQYS.

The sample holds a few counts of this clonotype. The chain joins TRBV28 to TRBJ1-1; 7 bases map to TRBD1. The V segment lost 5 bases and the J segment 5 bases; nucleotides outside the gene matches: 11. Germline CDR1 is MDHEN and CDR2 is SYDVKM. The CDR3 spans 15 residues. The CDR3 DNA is TGTGCCAGCAGTCTTTATCAGGGGGGTAGAACTGAAGCTTTCTTT. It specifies CASSLYQGGRTEAFF.

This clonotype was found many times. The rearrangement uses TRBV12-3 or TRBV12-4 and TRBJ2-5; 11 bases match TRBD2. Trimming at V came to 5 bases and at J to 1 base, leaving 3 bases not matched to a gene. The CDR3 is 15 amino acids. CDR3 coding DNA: TGTGCCAGCAGTCCTAGCGGGGGGCTCCAAGAGACCCAGTACTTC. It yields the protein CASSPSGGLQETQYF.

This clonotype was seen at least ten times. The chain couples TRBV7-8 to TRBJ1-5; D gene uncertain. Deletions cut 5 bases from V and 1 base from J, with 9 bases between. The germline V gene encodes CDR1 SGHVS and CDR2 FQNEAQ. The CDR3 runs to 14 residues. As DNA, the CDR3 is TGTGCCAGCAGCGTGCTTGAGAGCAATCAGCCCCAGCATTTT. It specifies CASSVLESNQPQHF.

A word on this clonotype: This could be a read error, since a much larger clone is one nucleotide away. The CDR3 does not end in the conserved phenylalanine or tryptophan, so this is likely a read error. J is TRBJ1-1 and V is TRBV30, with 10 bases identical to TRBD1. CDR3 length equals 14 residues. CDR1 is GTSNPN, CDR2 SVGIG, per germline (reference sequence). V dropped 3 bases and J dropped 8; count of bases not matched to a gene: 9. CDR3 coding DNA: TGTGCCTGGAGCACCGGGACAGGGGATCCCGAAGCTTTCCTT. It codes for CAWSTGTGDPEAFL.

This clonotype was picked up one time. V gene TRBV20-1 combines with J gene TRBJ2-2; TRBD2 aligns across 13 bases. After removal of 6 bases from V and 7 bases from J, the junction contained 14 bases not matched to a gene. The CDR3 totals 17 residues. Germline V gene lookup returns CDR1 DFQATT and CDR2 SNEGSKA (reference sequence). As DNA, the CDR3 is TGCAGTGCCTTCACGGGACTAGCGGGACCTAATGGCGGGGAGCTGTTTTTT. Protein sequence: CSAFTGLAGPNGGELFF.

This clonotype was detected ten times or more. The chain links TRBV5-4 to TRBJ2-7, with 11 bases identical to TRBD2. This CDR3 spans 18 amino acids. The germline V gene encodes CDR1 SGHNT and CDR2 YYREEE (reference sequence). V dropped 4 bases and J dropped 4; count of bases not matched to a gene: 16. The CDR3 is CASSRGLSGGADRYEQYF. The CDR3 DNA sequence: TGTGCCAGCAGCCGGGGTCTTAGCGGGGGGGCGGATCGGTACGAGCAGTACTTC.

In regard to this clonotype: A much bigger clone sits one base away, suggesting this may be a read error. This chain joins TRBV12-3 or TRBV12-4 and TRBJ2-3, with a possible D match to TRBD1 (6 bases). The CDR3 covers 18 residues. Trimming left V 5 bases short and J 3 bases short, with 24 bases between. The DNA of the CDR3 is TGTGCCAGCAGTCCGGGGCAGGGGATAATGTTTAGGACAGATACGCAGTATTTT. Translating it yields CASSPGQGIMFRTDTQYF.

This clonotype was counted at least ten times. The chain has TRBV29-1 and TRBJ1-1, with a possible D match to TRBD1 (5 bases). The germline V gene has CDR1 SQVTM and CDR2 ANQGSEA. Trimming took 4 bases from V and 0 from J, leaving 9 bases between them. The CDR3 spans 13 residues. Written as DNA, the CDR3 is TGCAGCGTTGTGGGGGTTGTGAACACTGAAGCTTTCTTT. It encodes CSVVGVVNTEAFF.

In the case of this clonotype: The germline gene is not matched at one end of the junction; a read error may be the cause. The CDR3 DNA is TGTACCAGCAGCCCGAGCGGACCTAGCACAGATACGCAGTATTTT. Translated, it gives CTSSPSGPSTDTQYF. The genes are TRBV7-3 and TRBJ2-3, with D possibly being TRBD2 (5 bases). The CDR3 is 15 amino acids. Germline V gene lookup returns CDR1 SGHTA and CDR2 FQGTGA.